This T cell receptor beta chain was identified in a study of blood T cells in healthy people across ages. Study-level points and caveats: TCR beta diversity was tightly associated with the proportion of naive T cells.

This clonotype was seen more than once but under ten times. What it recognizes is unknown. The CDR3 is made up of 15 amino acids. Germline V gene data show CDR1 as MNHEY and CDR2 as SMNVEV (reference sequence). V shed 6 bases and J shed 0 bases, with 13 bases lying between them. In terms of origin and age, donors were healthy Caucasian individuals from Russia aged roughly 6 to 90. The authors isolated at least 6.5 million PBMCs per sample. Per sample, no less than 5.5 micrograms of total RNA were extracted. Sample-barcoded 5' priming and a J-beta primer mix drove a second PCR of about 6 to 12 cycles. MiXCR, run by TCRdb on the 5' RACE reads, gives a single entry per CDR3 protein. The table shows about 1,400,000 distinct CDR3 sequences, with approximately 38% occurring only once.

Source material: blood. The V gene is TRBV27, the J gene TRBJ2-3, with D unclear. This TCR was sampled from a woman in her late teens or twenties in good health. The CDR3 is CASRTRATSTDTQYF. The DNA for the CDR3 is TGTGCCAGCAGAACCCGGGCGACTAGCACAGATACGCAGTATTTT.